This TCR beta chain was recovered during a study of T cells in women clearing cervical HPV infection. Overall study: Controls' single incident HPV16 infection cleared within 12 months without precancer. For cases, blood was sampled a median around 150 days after lesion detection, interquartile range roughly 85 to 200 days.

Overall study results and limits: CIN3+ cases had significantly higher TCR repertoire richness than controls, but evenness did not differ.

Turning to this clone: The antigen is unknown. The read falls 3 residues short of the CDR3 end, and the missing part is taken from the germline J gene.

The CDR3 consists of 16 residues. Germline V lookup: CDR1 DFQATT, CDR2 SNEGSKA (reference sequence). The assay was immunoSEQ multiplex PCR, and TCRdb's table has in-frame clones only and misses some. This table lists 45,000 to 55,000 clones. This receptor was taken from a woman aged 18 to 75 with a cervical HPV16 infection that either progressed to CIN3+ or cleared (not recorded which). The rearrangement uses TRBV20-1 and TRBJ2-3, with D possibly being TRBD2 (6 bases). The specimen was blood buffy coat. This CDR3 reads CSARGRAGPYQETQYF. Incomplete CDR3 DNA: TGCAGTGCTAGAGGACGAGCGGGCCCATACCAAGAGACG.